This passage covers 8 T cell receptor beta chains from one sample sequenced in a study of chemoradiotherapy in HPV16-positive cancers. Data came from immunoSEQ multiplex PCR; TCRdb stores just in-frame clones and leaves some out. This table has some 20,000 clones, around 75% appearing once. This sample was gathered from a patient who underwent chemoradiotherapy. These receptors were taken from a human donor with HPV-associated anogenital cancer.

The V gene is TRBV7-2, the J gene TRBJ2-2, with 8 positions matching TRBD1. Trimming removed 2 bases from V and 6 bases from J; junction bases left unmatched: 2. The CDR3 loop spans 14 amino acids. Germline CDR1 SGHTA, CDR2 FQGNSA. As DNA, the CDR3 is TGTGCCAGCAGCTTACAGGGGGCGTCCGGGGAGCTGTTTTTT. Its translation is CASSLQGASGELFF.

V usage is TRBV30 and J usage is TRBJ2-3; 9 bases fit TRBD1. In germline, CDR1 is GTSNPN, CDR2 SVGIG (reference sequence). The trim removed 1 base at V and 2 bases at J, leaving 4 bases unmatched. There are 15 residues in the CDR3. Here the CDR3 reads CAWSEQGASTDTQYF. The CDR3, as DNA: TGTGCCTGGAGTGAACAGGGGGCTTCCACAGATACGCAGTATTTT.

The rearrangement joins TRBV19 to TRBJ2-5; D not resolved. CDR1 is LNHDA and CDR2 is SQIVND in the germline V gene (reference sequence). This CDR3 contains 15 residues. V lost 3 bases and J lost 2, with 13 bases in between. The DNA of the CDR3 is TGTGCCAGTAGTATGGGAAACGGACCGCAAGAGACCCAGTACTTC. Translated: CASSMGNGPQETQYF.

This rearrangement joins TRBV10-3 to TRBJ2-2, with D hard to call. The ends were cut back, 6 bases at V and 2 bases at J, with 10 bases in the middle. CDR1 ENHRY and CDR2 SYGVKD come from the germline V gene. The CDR3 contains 14 residues. The CDR3 sequence is CAISDGINTGELFF. As DNA, the CDR3 is TGTGCCATCAGCGATGGGATTAACACCGGGGAGCTGTTTTTT.

This clone showed up just a few times. The chain recombines TRBV28 with TRBJ1-4; D is unresolved. Looked up from germline, CDR1 is MDHEN and CDR2 is SYDVKM. V was cut by 1 base and J by 10 bases, with 10 bases left in between. This CDR3 comprises 13 residues. CDR3 nucleotides: TGTGCCAGCAGTTTATTGGCTAGCGGAAAACTGTTTTTT. Its translation: CASSLLASGKLFF.

V usage is TRBV19 and J usage is TRBJ2-1; TRBD1 agrees at 9 bases. The CDR3 runs 17 residues. V dropped 5 bases and J dropped 3; count of bases not matched to a gene: 11. Germline CDR1 LNHDA, CDR2 SQIVND (reference sequence). This CDR3 is CASSASGWTGVYNEQFF. CDR3 DNA: TGTGCCAGTAGTGCCTCCGGTTGGACAGGGGTCTACAATGAGCAGTTCTTC.

The chain joins TRBV5-1 to TRBJ2-6; the match to TRBD1 covers 8 bases. V shed 3 bases, J shed 4 bases, and the junction held 15 bases outside the gene matches. This CDR3 has 19 amino acids. The germline CDR1 and CDR2 sequences are SGHRS and YFSETQ. The CDR3 DNA sequence: TGCGCCAGCAGCTCAGGCAGGGGGCATCAAGGCTCCGGGGCCAACGTCCTGACTTTC. This gives the protein CASSSGRGHQGSGANVLTF.

The chain employs TRBV2 and TRBJ1-6; a weak D match, TRBD1 (5 bases). CDR3 length: 14 amino acids. Germline CDR1 is SNHLY and CDR2 is FYNNEI. Trimming took 7 bases from V and 10 from J, leaving 17 bases between them. CDR3 protein: CASTGSVGDSPLHF. CDR3 DNA sequence: TGTGCCAGCACCGGGTCCGTCGGGGACTCACCCCTCCACTTT. The whole variable domain, filled in from reference TRBV2 and TRBJ1-6, reads EPEVTQTPSHQVTQMGQEVILRCVPISNHLYFYWYRQILGQKVEFLVSFYNNEISEKSEIFDDQFSVERPDGSNFTLKIRSTKLEDSAMYFCASTGSVGDSPLHFGNGTRLTVT.